These 3 T cell receptor beta chains came from one sample sequenced in a study of blood T cells in healthy people across ages. The use of a sample-barcoded 5' primer and a J-beta primer mix characterized a second PCR of roughly 6 to 11 cycles. Each CDR3 protein gets one entry after TCRdb re-called the 5' RACE reads with MiXCR. Of about 1.1 million distinct CDR3 sequences in the sample, 35% to 40% were seen once. Sequenced input: blood. These receptors all stem from a man in his late teens or twenties in good health.

V gene TRBV10-3 combines with J gene TRBJ2-3, with a weak D call TRBD1 (5 bases). CDR3 length: 11 amino acids. V was clipped by 9 bases and J by 3 bases, with 7 bases between them. Per the germline V gene, CDR1 is ENHRY and CDR2 is SYGVKD. CDR3 in amino acids: CAMKGTDTQYF. In DNA, the CDR3 is TGTGCCATGAAGGGGACAGATACGCAGTATTTT.

The chain has TRBV10-3 and TRBJ2-1; D not resolved. There are 11 residues in the CDR3. Germline V gives CDR1 ENHRY, CDR2 SYGVKD. Trimming removed 4 bases at V and 7 bases at J, with 5 bases between. Here the CDR3 DNA reads TGTGCCATCAGTGGTGTAAATGAGCAGTTCTTC. It specifies CAISGVNEQFF.

This CDR3 reads CSAREWGQTLTEAFF. The CDR3 DNA reads as TGCAGTGCTAGAGAGTGGGGACAGACCCTCACTGAAGCTTTCTTT. This chain connects TRBV20-1 to TRBJ1-1; TRBD1 matches at 7 bases. Germline V gene data show CDR1 as DFQATT and CDR2 as SNEGSKA (reference sequence). Trimming cost V 0 bases and J 4 bases; bases outside gene matches: 8. There are 15 residues in the CDR3.